This TCR beta chain was found in a study of blood T cell repertoires in COVID-19. Method: immunoSEQ multiplex PCR; TCRdb's copy keeps in-frame clones and lacks some. The table lists around 250,000 clones, approximately 83% of them singletons, with under 2.5% in the top ten. The V gene's germline CDR1 is GTSNPN and CDR2 SVGIG (reference sequence). V lost 2 bases and J lost 1, with 11 bases in between. The CDR3 totals 14 residues. This TCR was sampled from a woman aged 50 to 60 who had recovered from COVID-19. The sequenced sample was PBMCs or T cells enriched from blood (not recorded which). The V and J genes are TRBV30 and TRBJ1-1; a possible D gene is TRBD1 (5 bases). DNA for the CDR3: TGTGCCTGGAGTCTAGGGGTTGGGAACACTGAAGCTTTCTTT. Translated: CAWSLGVGNTEAFF.